The table lists the clone carrying this T cell receptor beta chain with many counts. Its target is unknown. Breast cancer patients provided tissue from their axillary draining lymph nodes. This CDR3 is 14 amino acids long. CDR1 and CDR2 from the germline V gene are LGHDT and YNNKEL (reference sequence). Deletions cut 1 base from V and 7 bases from J, with 8 bases between. This sample was taken from a study of breast tumors, draining lymph nodes, adjacent tissues. Study findings and constraints: The data were judged consistent with most tumor T cells coming from lymph node and expanding in tumor.

One entry per CDR3 protein, called by TCRdb with MiXCR from the multiplex PCR reads. This sample yields some 130,000 distinct CDR3 sequences, of which just under 20% are seen a single time; 3% to 4% belongs to the top ten. The receptor was derived from a female donor with breast cancer. Some clones in this sample may be carry-over from other donors' samples. Sequencing used axillary lymph node tissue. J is TRBJ1-6 and V is TRBV3-1, with D possibly TRBD1 on 5 matching bases. CDR3 DNA sequence: TGTGCCAGCAGCCAAGGGACACTGAATTCACCCCTCCACTTT. As protein: CASSQGTLNSPLHF.